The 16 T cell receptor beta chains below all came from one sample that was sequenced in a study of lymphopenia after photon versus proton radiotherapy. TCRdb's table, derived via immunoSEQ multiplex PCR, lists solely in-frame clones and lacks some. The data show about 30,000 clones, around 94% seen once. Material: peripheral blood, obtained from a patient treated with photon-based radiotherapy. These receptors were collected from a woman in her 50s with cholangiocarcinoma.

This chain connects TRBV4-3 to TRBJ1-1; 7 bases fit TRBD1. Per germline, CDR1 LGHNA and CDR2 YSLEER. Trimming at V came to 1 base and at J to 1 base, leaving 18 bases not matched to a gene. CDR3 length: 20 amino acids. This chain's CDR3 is CASSQGEVVGGSRTNTEAFF. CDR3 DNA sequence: TGCGCCAGCAGCCAAGGGGAGGTAGTAGGGGGCTCGAGGACGAACACTGAAGCTTTCTTT.

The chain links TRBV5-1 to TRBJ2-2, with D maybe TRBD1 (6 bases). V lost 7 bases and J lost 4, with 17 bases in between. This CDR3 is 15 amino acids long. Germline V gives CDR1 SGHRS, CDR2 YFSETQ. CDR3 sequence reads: CASGAGRGLTGELFF. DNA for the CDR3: TGCGCCAGCGGCGCCGGCAGGGGCCTCACCGGGGAGCTGTTTTTT.

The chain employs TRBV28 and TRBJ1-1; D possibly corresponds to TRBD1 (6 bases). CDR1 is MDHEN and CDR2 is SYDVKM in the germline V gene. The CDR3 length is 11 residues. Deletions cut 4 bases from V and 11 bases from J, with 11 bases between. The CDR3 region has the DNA TGTGCCAGCAGTTCTAGGACAGTGGCTTTCTTT. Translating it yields CASSSRTVAFF.

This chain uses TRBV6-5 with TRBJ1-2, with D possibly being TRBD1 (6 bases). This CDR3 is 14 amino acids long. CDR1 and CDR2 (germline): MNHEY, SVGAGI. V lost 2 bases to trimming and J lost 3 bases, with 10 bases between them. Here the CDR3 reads CASSYHRDDYGYTF. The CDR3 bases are TGTGCCAGCAGTTACCACAGGGATGACTATGGCTACACCTTC.

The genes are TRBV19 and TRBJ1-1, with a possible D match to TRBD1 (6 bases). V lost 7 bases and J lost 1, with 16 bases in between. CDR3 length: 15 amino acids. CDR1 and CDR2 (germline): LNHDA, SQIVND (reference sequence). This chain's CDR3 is CASNQQGIGNTEAFF. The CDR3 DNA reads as TGTGCCAGTAACCAACAGGGTATTGGGAACACTGAAGCTTTCTTT.

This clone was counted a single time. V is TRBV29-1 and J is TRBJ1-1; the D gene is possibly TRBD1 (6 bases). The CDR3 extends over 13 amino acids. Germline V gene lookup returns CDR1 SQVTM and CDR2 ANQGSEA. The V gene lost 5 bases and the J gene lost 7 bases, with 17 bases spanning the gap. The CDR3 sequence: CSVSNREDLEAFF. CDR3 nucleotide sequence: TGCAGCGTTAGTAACAGGGAGGACCTTGAAGCTTTCTTT. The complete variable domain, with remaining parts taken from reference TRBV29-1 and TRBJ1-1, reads SAVISQKPSRDICQRGTSLTIQCQVDSQVTMMFWYRQQPGQSLTLIATANQGSEATYESGFVIDKFPISRPNLTFSTLTVSNMSPEDSSIYLCSVSNREDLEAFFGQGTRLTVV.

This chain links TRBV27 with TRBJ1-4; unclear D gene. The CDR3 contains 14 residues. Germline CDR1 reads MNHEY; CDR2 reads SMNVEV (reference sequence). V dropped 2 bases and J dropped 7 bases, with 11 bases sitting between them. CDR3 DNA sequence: TGTGCCAGCAGTTTAGGACCGGACCTTGAAAAACTGTTTTTT. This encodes CASSLGPDLEKLFF.

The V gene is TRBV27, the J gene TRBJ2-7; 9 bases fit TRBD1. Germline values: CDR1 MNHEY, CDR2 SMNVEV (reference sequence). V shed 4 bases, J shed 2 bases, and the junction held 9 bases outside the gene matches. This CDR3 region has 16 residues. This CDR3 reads CASSSTGGETTYEQYF. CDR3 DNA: TGTGCCAGCAGTTCAACAGGGGGCGAAACAACCTACGAGCAGTACTTC.

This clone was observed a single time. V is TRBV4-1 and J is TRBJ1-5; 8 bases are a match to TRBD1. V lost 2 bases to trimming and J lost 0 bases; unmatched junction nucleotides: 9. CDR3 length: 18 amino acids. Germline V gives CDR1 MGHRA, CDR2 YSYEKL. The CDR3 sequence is CASSQPPGQVVSNQPQHF. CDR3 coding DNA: TGCGCCAGCAGCCAACCCCCGGGACAGGTCGTTAGCAATCAGCCCCAGCATTTT.

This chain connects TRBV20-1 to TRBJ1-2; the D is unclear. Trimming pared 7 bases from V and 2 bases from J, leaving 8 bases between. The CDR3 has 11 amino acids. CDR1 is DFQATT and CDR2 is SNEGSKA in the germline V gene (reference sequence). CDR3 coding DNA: TGCAGTGGACGGCACAACTATGGCTACACCTTC. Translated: CSGRHNYGYTF.

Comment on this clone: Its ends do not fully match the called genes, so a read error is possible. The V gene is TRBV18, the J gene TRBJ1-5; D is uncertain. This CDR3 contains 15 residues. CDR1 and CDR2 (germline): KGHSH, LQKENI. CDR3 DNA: TGTGCCAGCTCACCGGCGGCAGATAGCAATCAGCTCCAGCATTTT. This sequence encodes CASSPAADSNQLQHF.

CDR3 protein: CATSRGVSPLHF. The CDR3 DNA reads TGTGCCACCAGCAGAGGGGTTTCACCCCTCCACTTT. V is TRBV15 and J is TRBJ1-6; D remains ambiguous. Germline CDR1 reads LNHNV; CDR2 reads YYDKDF (reference sequence). The CDR3 is made up of 12 amino acids. With 1 base removed from V and 9 bases from J, the gap between germline ends came to 4 bases.

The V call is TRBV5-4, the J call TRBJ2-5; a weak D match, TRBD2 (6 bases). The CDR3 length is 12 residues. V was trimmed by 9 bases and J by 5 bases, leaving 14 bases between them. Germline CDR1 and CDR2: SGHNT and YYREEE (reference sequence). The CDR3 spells CATFGAGETQYF. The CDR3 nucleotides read TGTGCCACCTTTGGGGCGGGGGAGACCCAGTACTTC.

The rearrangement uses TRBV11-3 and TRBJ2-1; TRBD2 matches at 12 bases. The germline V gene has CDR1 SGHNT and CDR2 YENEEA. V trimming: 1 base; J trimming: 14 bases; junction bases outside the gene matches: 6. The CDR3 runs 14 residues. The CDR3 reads CASSLGGTSGLKFF. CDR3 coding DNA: TGTGCCAGCAGCTTAGGGGGGACTAGCGGGCTAAAGTTCTTC.

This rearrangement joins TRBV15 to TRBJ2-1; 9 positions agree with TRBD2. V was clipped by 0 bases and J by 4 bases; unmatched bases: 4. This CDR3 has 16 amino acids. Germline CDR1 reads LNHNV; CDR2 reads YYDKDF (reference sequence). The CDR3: CATSRDPSGVYNEQFF. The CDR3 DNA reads TGTGCCACCAGCAGAGACCCTAGCGGGGTTTACAATGAGCAGTTCTTC.

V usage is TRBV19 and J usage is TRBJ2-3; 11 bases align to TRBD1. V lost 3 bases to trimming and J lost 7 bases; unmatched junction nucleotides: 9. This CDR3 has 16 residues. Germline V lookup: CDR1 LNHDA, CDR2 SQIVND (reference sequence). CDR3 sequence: CASSISGQGASNTQYF. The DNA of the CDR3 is TGTGCCAGTAGTATTAGTGGACAGGGGGCTTCGAATACGCAGTATTTT.